These 18 T cell receptor beta chains were sequenced from one sample in a study of shared clonotypes between healthy human individuals. Generated by immunoSEQ multiplex PCR, the TCRdb table keeps only in-frame clones and is missing some. The repertoire holds about 1.5 million clones, roughly 98% seen once, with less than 0.55% in the top ten. The sequenced sample consisted of naive CD4+ T cells sorted from blood. Subset given: CD45RA+ positively selected. The origin of the receptors is a man aged 25 to 40 in good health.

V gene TRBV7-7 combines with J gene TRBJ2-7, with a tentative D call TRBD2 (6 bases). The CDR3 length is 15 residues. The germline V gene encodes CDR1 SSHAT and CDR2 FNYEAQ (reference sequence). The V end was cut by 1 base, the J end by 3 bases, with 13 bases between. In DNA form, the CDR3 reads TGTGCCAGCAGCTTAGGGAGGGGTAGAAACTACGAGCAGTACTTC. This sequence encodes CASSLGRGRNYEQYF. The entire variable domain, with the rest obtained from reference TRBV7-7 and TRBJ2-7, is as follows: GAGVSQSPRYKVTKRGQDVTLRCDPISSHATLYWYQQALGQGPEFLTYFNYEAQPDKSGLPSDRFSAERPEGSISTLTIQRTEQRDSAMYRCASSLGRGRNYEQYFGPGTRLTVT.

The chain couples TRBV19 to TRBJ1-2; D unresolved. V gave up 5 bases and J gave up 5 bases, with 6 bases separating them. There are 11 residues in the CDR3. Germline assignment: CDR1 LNHDA and CDR2 SQIVND (reference sequence). CDR3 coding DNA: TGTGCCAGTAGTGTCTCGTATGGCTACACCTTC. Protein product: CASSVSYGYTF.

Of note for this clone: Other DNA sequences in the sample encode the same CDR3. This rearrangement joins TRBV18 to TRBJ2-1; D call uncertain. Germline loops: CDR1 KGHSH, CDR2 LQKENI. This CDR3 spans 11 amino acids. V was cut by 6 bases and J by 5 bases, with 5 bases left in between. The CDR3 loop is CASSLDNEQFF. The DNA of the CDR3 is TGTGCCAGCTCCCTGGACAATGAGCAGTTCTTC.

About this clone itself: This sample includes further DNA sequences coding for the same CDR3. The chain couples TRBV5-1 to TRBJ2-2; 7 bases are a match to TRBD1. J gave up 0 bases and V 7 bases, and 6 bases lay outside the gene matches. CDR1 and CDR2 from the germline V gene are SGHRS and YFSETQ. This CDR3 is 15 amino acids long. CDR3 sequence (DNA): TGCGCCAGCTCCCGGGACAGATCGAACACCGGGGAGCTGTTTTTT. Its translation is CASSRDRSNTGELFF. Full variable domain (outside the CDR3, taken from reference TRBV5-1 and TRBJ2-2): KAGVTQTPRYLIKTRGQQVTLSCSPISGHRSVSWYQQTPGQGLQFLFEYFSETQRNKGNFPGRFSGRQFSNSRSEMNVSTLELGDSALYLCASSRDRSNTGELFFGEGSRLTVL.

This clone was seen a single time. This chain links TRBV5-4 with TRBJ1-1; D gene unclear. The CDR3 consists of 14 residues. V lost 4 bases and J 3 bases, leaving 13 bases between the germline ends. Germline CDR1 reads SGHNT; CDR2 reads YYREEE (reference sequence). The CDR3 nucleotides are TGTGCCAGCAGCAGCCAATACAGCTACACTGAAGCTTTCTTT. Protein product: CASSSQYSYTEAFF. Combining the CDR3 with reference TRBV5-4 and TRBJ1-1 gives the whole variable domain ETGVTQSPTHLIKTRGQQVTLRCSSQSGHNTVSWYQQALGQGPQFIFQYYREEENGRGNFPPRFSGLQFPNYSSELNVNALELDDSALYLCASSSQYSYTEAFFGQGTRLTVV.

J is TRBJ2-3 and V is TRBV6-1; 8 bases align to TRBD1. The CDR3 is made up of 14 amino acids. V shed 7 bases, J shed 1 base, and the junction held 4 bases outside the gene matches. The germline V gene encodes CDR1 MNHNS and CDR2 SASEGT. CDR3 bases: TGTGCCAGCATCTTCAGGGGGCGCACAGATACGCAGTATTTT. It encodes CASIFRGRTDTQYF.

This chain uses TRBV5-4 with TRBJ2-7, with 7 bases matching TRBD1. In germline, CDR1 is SGHNT, CDR2 YYREEE (reference sequence). The ends lost 4 bases at V and 3 bases at J; junction bases unmatched: 13. The CDR3 consists of 16 residues. The CDR3: CASSGYRGPHDYEQYF. The CDR3 coding sequence is TGTGCCAGCAGCGGGTACAGGGGTCCCCATGACTACGAGCAGTACTTC.

The J gene is TRBJ1-1, the V gene TRBV29-1, with D hard to call. Trimming took 4 bases from V and 6 from J, leaving 15 bases between them. CDR3 length: 13 amino acids. Per the germline V gene, CDR1 is SQVTM and CDR2 is ANQGSEA. As DNA, the CDR3 is TGCAGCGTTGTCGGCACCCCGAGCGCTGAAGCTTTCTTT. This codes for CSVVGTPSAEAFF.

The CDR3 region has the DNA TGTGCCAGTAGTATAGACGGCACCCTCGCTGACTATGGCTACACCTTC. The encoded protein is CASSIDGTLADYGYTF. The chain has TRBV19 and TRBJ1-2, with D uncertain. The CDR3 contains 16 residues. Trimming took off 0 bases at V and 3 bases at J, with 14 bases between the two ends. Per germline, CDR1 LNHDA and CDR2 SQIVND (reference sequence).

The rearrangement links TRBV5-4 to TRBJ2-7, with 13 bases fitting TRBD2. There are 17 residues in the CDR3. CDR1 is SGHNT, CDR2 YYREEE, per germline (reference sequence). With V trimmed by 4 bases and J by 0 bases, 7 bases remained unmatched. CDR3 sequence (DNA): TGTGCCAGCAGCCAAGATGGACTAGCGGGAGTCTCCTACGAGCAGTACTTC. This codes for CASSQDGLAGVSYEQYF.

The CDR3 nucleotides are TGTGCCAGCACCCGCCCGATACAGGGTTCCGATGAGCAGTTCTTC. Its protein is CASTRPIQGSDEQFF. This rearrangement joins TRBV6-6 to TRBJ2-1, with TRBD1 as a possible D gene (6 bases). The CDR3 sequence is 15 residues long. Germline lookup yields CDR1 MNHNY and CDR2 SVGAGI (reference sequence). The V gene lost 7 bases and the J gene lost 8 bases, with 21 bases spanning the gap.

The genes are TRBV4-1 and TRBJ2-7; TRBD1 is a possible D gene (6 bases). Trimming stripped 3 bases from V and 4 bases from J, with 13 bases between. From germline, CDR1 is MGHRA and CDR2 YSYEKL. CDR3 length equals 14 residues. The DNA of the CDR3 is TGCGCCAGCAGCCAGGGGGCTTGGGCTTACGAGCAGTACTTC. Translation gives CASSQGAWAYEQYF.

This chain connects TRBV6-1 to TRBJ2-7; weak D call: TRBD2 (5 bases). V was pared by 5 bases and J by 2 bases, with 10 bases between. Germline CDR1 MNHNS, CDR2 SASEGT. CDR3 length equals 13 residues. The CDR3 here is CASSSRGTYEQYF. DNA for the CDR3: TGTGCCAGCAGTTCCCGGGGTACCTACGAGCAGTACTTC.

The chain links TRBV10-3 to TRBJ1-5; the match to TRBD1 covers 10 bases. Per germline, CDR1 ENHRY and CDR2 SYGVKD. The J segment lost 9 bases and the V segment lost 5 bases, leaving 10 bases of the junction unmatched. This CDR3 region has 15 residues. CDR3 DNA: TGTGCCATCAGTCCGGGACAGGGGATCGCGTTGCCCCAGCATTTT. Its protein is CAISPGQGIALPQHF.

The chain carries TRBV5-4 and TRBJ1-4; D perhaps matches TRBD1 (5 bases). Trimming removed 2 bases at V and 7 bases at J, with 18 bases between. CDR1 and CDR2 from the germline V gene are SGHNT and YYREEE (reference sequence). The length of the CDR3 is 16 residues. This chain's CDR3 is CASSFENRGGGEKLFF. In DNA, the CDR3 is TGTGCCAGCAGCTTCGAAAATAGGGGTGGGGGTGAAAAACTGTTTTTT.

The chain couples TRBV7-9 to TRBJ1-2; tentative D call: TRBD1 (6 bases). Germline V gene lookup returns CDR1 SEHNR and CDR2 FQNEAQ (reference sequence). The CDR3 is 14 residues long. The V end was cut by 5 bases, the J end by 2 bases, with 12 bases between. CDR3 DNA sequence: TGTGCCAGCAGCGAAAAAGGACAGAACTATGGCTACACCTTC. It translates to CASSEKGQNYGYTF.

The rearrangement links TRBV18 to TRBJ1-4; no clear D gene. Trimming shortened V by 2 bases and J by 0 bases, and 7 bases separated the two germline ends. Per the germline V gene, CDR1 is KGHSH and CDR2 is LQKENI. CDR3 length: 15 residues. The CDR3 loop is CASSPRISTNEKLFF. The CDR3 DNA reads as TGTGCCAGCTCACCAAGGATCTCAACTAATGAAAAACTGTTTTTT.

The chain carries TRBV9 and TRBJ2-5, with 11 bases aligning to TRBD2. Germline V gene data show CDR1 as SGDLS and CDR2 as YYNGEE. This CDR3 has 17 residues. V was clipped by 0 bases and J by 3 bases; unmatched bases: 7. The CDR3 sequence is CASSVGYSGRAKETQYF. The CDR3 DNA is TGTGCCAGCAGCGTAGGATATAGCGGGAGGGCGAAAGAGACCCAGTACTTC.